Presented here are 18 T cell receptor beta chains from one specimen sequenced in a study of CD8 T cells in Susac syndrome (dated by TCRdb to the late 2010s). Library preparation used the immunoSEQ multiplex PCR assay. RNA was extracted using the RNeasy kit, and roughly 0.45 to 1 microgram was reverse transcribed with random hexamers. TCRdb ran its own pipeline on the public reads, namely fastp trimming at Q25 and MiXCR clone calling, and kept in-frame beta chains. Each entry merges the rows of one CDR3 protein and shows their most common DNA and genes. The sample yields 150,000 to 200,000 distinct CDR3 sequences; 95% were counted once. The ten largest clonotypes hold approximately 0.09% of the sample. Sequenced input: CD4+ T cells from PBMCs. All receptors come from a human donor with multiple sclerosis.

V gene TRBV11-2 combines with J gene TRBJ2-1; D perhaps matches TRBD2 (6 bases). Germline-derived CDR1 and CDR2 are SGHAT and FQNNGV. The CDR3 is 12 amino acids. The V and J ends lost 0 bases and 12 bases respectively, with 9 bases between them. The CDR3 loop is CASSLDVGGQFF. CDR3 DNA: TGTGCCAGCAGCTTAGATGTCGGGGGGCAGTTCTTC.

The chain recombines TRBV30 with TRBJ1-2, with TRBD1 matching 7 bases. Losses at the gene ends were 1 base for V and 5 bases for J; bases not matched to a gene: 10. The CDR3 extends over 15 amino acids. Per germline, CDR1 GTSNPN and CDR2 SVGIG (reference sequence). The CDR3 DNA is TGTGCCTGGAGTGACCAGGGGGTGTTTTGGTATGGCTACACCTTC. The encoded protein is CAWSDQGVFWYGYTF. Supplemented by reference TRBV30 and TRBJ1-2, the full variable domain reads SQTIHQWPATLVQPVGSPLSLECTVEGTSNPNLYWYRQAAGRGLQLLFYSVGIGQISSEVPQNLSASRPQDRQFILSSKKLLLSDSGFYLCAWSDQGVFWYGYTFGSGTRLTVV.

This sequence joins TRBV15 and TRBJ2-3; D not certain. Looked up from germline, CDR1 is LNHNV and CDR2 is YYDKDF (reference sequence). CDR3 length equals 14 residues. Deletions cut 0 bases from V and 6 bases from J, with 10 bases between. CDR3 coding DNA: TGTGCCACCAGCAGAGATCAGGTTTTGGATACGCAGTATTTT. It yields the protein CATSRDQVLDTQYF.

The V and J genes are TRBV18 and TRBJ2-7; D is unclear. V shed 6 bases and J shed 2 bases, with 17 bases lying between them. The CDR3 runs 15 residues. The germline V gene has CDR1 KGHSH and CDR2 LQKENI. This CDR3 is CASSPKTRAPYEQYF. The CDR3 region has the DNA TGTGCCAGCTCCCCAAAGACCCGGGCTCCCTACGAGCAGTACTTC.

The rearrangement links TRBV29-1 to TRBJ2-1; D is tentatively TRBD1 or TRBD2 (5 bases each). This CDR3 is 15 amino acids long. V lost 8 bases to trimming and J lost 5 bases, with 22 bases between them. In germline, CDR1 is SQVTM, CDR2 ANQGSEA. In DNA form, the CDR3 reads TGCAGCACGGAAAAGGGCAGAGGGGAAAACAATGAGCAGTTCTTC. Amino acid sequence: CSTEKGRGENNEQFF.

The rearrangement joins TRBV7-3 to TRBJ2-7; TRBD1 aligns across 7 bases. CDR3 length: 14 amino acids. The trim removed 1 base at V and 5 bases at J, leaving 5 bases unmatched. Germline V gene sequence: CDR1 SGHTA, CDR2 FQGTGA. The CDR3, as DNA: TGTGCCAGCAGCTTAAGAGGGGGCTCAGACGAGCAGTACTTC. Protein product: CASSLRGGSDEQYF.

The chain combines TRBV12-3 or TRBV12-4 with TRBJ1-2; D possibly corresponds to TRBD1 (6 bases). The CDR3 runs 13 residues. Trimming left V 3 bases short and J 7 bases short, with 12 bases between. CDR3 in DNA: TGTGCCAGCAGTTTGAGGAACAGGGCTGGCTACACCTTC. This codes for CASSLRNRAGYTF.

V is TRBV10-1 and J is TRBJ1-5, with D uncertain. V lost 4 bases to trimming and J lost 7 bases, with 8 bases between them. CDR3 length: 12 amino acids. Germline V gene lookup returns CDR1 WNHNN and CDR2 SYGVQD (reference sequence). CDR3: CASSAPGQPQHF. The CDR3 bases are TGCGCCAGCAGTGCTCCGGGGCAGCCCCAGCATTTT.

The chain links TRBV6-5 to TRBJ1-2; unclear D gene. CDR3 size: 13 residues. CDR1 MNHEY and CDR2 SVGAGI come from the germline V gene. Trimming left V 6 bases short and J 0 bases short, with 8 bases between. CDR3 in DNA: TGTGCCAGCAGGCTCGATCCTAACTATGGCTACACCTTC. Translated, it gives CASRLDPNYGYTF.

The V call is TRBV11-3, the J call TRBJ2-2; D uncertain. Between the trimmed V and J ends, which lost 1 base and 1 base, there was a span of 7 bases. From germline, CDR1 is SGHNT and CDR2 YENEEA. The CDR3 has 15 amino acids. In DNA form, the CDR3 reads TGTGCCAGCAGCTTAGTTGCACTGAACACCGGGGAGCTGTTTTTT. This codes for CASSLVALNTGELFF.

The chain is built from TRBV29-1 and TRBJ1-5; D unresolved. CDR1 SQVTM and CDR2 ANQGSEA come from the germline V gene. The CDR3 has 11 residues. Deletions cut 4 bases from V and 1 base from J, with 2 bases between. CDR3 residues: CSVGSNQPQHF. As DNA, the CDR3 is TGCAGCGTTGGCAGCAATCAGCCCCAGCATTTT.

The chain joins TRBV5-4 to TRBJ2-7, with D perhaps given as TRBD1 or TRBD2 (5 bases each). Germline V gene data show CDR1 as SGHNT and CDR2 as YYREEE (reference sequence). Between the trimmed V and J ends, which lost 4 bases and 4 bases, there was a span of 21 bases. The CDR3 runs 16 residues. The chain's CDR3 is CASSAGAGKNSYEQYF. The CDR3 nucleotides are TGTGCCAGCAGCGCCGGGGCAGGGAAGAATTCATACGAGCAGTACTTC.

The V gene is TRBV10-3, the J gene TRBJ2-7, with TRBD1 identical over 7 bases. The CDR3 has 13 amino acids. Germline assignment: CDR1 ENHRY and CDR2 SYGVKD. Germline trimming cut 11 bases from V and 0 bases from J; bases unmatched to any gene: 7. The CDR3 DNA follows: TGTGCCGCCGGGACAGACAGCTCCTACGAGCAGTACTTC. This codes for CAAGTDSSYEQYF.

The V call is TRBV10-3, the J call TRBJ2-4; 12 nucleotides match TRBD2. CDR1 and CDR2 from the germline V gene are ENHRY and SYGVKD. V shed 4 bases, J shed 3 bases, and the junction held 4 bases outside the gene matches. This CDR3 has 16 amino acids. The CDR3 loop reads CAISASGGAGKNIQYF. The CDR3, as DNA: TGTGCCATCAGTGCTAGCGGGGGGGCCGGCAAAAACATTCAGTACTTC.

The CDR3 DNA sequence: TGTGCCACCAGCAGACAGGGGGAAAAAGGGGAGACCCAGTACTTC. This translates into CATSRQGEKGETQYF. The chain uses TRBV15 and TRBJ2-5, with TRBD1 matching 7 bases. Germline CDR1 is LNHNV and CDR2 is YYDKDF (reference sequence). Losses at the gene ends were 2 bases for V and 5 bases for J; bases not matched to a gene: 8. The CDR3 length is 15 residues.

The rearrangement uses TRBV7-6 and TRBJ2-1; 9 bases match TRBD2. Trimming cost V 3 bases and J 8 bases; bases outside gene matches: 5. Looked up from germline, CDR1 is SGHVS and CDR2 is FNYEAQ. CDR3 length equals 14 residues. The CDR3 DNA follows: TGTGCCAGCAGCTTTGGACTAGCGTTCGATGAGCAGTTCTTC. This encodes CASSFGLAFDEQFF.

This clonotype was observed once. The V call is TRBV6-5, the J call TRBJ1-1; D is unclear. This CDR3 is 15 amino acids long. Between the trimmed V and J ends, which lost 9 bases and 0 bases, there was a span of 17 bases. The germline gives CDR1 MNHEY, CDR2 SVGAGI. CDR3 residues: CASTPTAYMNTEAFF. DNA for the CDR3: TGTGCCAGTACGCCGACGGCCTACATGAACACTGAAGCTTTCTTT.

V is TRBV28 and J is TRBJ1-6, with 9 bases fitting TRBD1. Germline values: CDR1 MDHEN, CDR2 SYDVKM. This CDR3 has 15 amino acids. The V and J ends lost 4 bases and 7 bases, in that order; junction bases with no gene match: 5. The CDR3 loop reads CASSSGQGWNSPLHF. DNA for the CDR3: TGTGCCAGCAGTTCTGGACAGGGGTGGAATTCACCCCTCCACTTT.